This passage covers 11 T cell receptor beta chains from one sample sequenced in a study of human T cells and chemical hapten exposure. The sample's time point: patch test 2, 6 weeks after DPC sensitization. Treatment described: therapeutic diphenylcyclopropenone sensitization with weekly scalp DPC. TCRdb itself ran the RACE reads through MiXCR, one entry per CDR3 protein. The sample holds roughly 84,000 distinct CDR3 sequences, more than 9% seen once. This specimen consisted of whole blood, obtained in connection with sensitization to the hapten diphenylcyclopropenone (DPC). Receptor source: a woman aged 45-65 years with alopecia areata. Some clones in this sample may be carry-over from other donors' samples.

This clonotype was observed a handful of times. The rearrangement links TRBV20-1 to TRBJ1-1; a possible D gene is TRBD1 (5 bases). Trimming pared 2 bases from V and 5 bases from J, leaving 15 bases between. CDR3 length equals 14 residues. Germline loops: CDR1 DFQATT, CDR2 SNEGSKA (reference sequence). DNA for the CDR3: TGCAGTGCTAGAAAGGACGGGGGAGGGACTGAAGCTTTCTTT. Protein: CSARKDGGGTEAFF.

In nucleotides, the CDR3 is TGTGCCAGCAGCCAAAGGACCCTCGGTTTAGTCGGGGAGCTGTTTTTT. It yields the protein CASSQRTLGLVGELFF. This chain uses TRBV3-1 with TRBJ2-2; no definite D call. There are 16 residues in the CDR3. Germline assignment: CDR1 LGHDT and CDR2 YNNKEL (reference sequence). Trimming stripped 2 bases from V and 7 bases from J, with 17 bases between. The full variable domain, in which reference TRBV3-1 and TRBJ2-2 provide the parts outside the CDR3, is DTAVSQTPKYLVTQMGNDKSIKCEQNLGHDTMYWYKQDSKKFLKIMFSYNNKELIINETVPNRFSPKSPDKAHLNLHINSLELGDSAVYFCASSQRTLGLVGELFFGEGSRLTVL.

This clonotype has at least ten counts. The junction does not match germline at one end; this may be a read error. The chain couples TRBV29-1 to TRBJ2-5; unclear D gene. The CDR3 runs 11 residues. Germline V gives CDR1 SQVTM, CDR2 ANQGSEA. The CDR3 sequence is CSAELQETQYF. As DNA, the CDR3 is TGCAGCGCTGAACTGCAAGAGACCCAGTACTTC.

The sample holds many counts of this clonotype. J is TRBJ2-6 and V is TRBV4-1; D gene ambiguous. V was cut by 0 bases and J by 4 bases, with 7 bases left in between. Per germline, CDR1 MGHRA and CDR2 YSYEKL. CDR3 size: 15 residues. CDR3: CASSQDTPGANVLTF. The CDR3 DNA reads as TGCGCCAGCAGCCAAGATACCCCAGGGGCCAACGTCCTGACTTTC.

The V call is TRBV12-3 or TRBV12-4, the J call TRBJ2-1; no clear D. The length of the CDR3 is 11 residues. Trimming removed 3 bases from V and 8 bases from J, with 5 bases in between. The chain's CDR3 is CASSFRYEQFF. As DNA, the CDR3 is TGTGCCAGCAGTTTCCGGTATGAGCAGTTCTTC.

The CDR3 bases are TGTGCCAGCAGCGTAGAGGAGCGAGCGGGGGCCTACGAGCAGTACTTC. This translates into CASSVEERAGAYEQYF. The V call is TRBV9, the J call TRBJ2-7; TRBD2 agrees at 8 bases. The CDR3 spans 16 residues. Per the germline V gene, CDR1 is SGDLS and CDR2 is YYNGEE. V dropped 0 bases and J dropped 2; count of bases not matched to a gene: 7. The complete variable domain, with remaining parts taken from reference TRBV9 and TRBJ2-7, reads DSGVTQTPKHLITATGQRVTLRCSPRSGDLSVYWYQQSLDQGLQFLIQYYNGEERAKGNILERFSAQQFPDLHSELNLSSLELGDSALYFCASSVEERAGAYEQYFGPGTRLTVT.

This clonotype was seen repeatedly, ten times or more. An end of the junction differs from the germline gene, which may be a read error. DNA for the CDR3: TGTGCCAGCAGTTTAGCATCCAGCAATGAGCAGTTCTTC. It codes for CASSLASSNEQFF. The rearrangement uses TRBV7-2 and TRBJ2-1; D gene uncertain. The CDR3 is 13 residues long. Germline CDR1 and CDR2: SGHTA and FQGNSA.

This clonotype was counted many times. The chain is built from TRBV2 and TRBJ2-2, with a weak D call TRBD2 (6 bases). With 6 bases removed from V and 4 bases from J, the gap between germline ends came to 12 bases. CDR3 length: 14 residues. Germline CDR1 and CDR2: SNHLY and FYNNEI. This CDR3 is CASRRVSGTGELFF. The CDR3 coding sequence is TGTGCCAGCAGGAGGGTTAGCGGCACCGGGGAGCTGTTTTTT.

This clonotype was picked up many times. The chain uses TRBV5-8 and TRBJ1-5; D ambiguous. The CDR3 is made up of 12 amino acids. From germline, CDR1 is SGHTS and CDR2 YDEGEE. V was cut by 2 bases and J by 6 bases, with 6 bases left in between. CDR3 loop: CASSFESQPQHF. CDR3 DNA sequence: TGTGCCAGCAGCTTTGAGTCTCAGCCCCAGCATTTT.

This clonotype was detected ten times or more. V is TRBV6-5 and J is TRBJ1-6; D is unclear. This CDR3 contains 15 residues. Germline V gives CDR1 MNHEY, CDR2 SVGAGI. V lost 4 bases and J lost 5, with 12 bases in between. CDR3 DNA sequence: TGTGCCAGCAGTTTGGGCAGTCCCGATAATTCACCCCTCCACTTT. Its protein is CASSLGSPDNSPLHF.

This clonotype has only a few counts. This rearrangement joins TRBV10-2 to TRBJ2-7; a possible D gene is TRBD2 (5 bases). The germline CDR1 and CDR2 sequences are WSHSY and SAAADI. V was shortened by 2 bases and J by 12 bases, with 14 bases between the two germline ends. This CDR3 region has 12 residues. As DNA, the CDR3 is TGCGCCAGCAGTGAGACGACGGGAAGGGTGTACTTC. It yields the protein CASSETTGRVYF.